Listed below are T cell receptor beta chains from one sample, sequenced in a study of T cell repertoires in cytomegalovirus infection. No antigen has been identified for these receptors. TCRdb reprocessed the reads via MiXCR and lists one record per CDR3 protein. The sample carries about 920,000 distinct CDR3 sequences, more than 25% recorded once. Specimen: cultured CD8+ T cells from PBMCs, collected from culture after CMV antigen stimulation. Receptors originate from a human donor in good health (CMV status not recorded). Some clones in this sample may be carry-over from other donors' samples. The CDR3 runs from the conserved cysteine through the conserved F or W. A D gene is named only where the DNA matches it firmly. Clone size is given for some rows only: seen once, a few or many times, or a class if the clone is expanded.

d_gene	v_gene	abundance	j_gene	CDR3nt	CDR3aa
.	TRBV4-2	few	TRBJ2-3	TGTGCCAGCAGCCGGGGCTCTAGCACAGATACGCAGTATTTT	CASSRGSSTDTQYF
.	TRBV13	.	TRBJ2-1	TGTGCCAGCAGCTTATCGTCTTACTATGAGCAGTTCTTC	CASSLSSYYEQFF
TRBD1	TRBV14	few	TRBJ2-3	TGTGCCAGCAGCCAAGACCGACCGGGACAGTACCCCACAGATACGCAGTATTTT	CASSQDRPGQYPTDTQYF
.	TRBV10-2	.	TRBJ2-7	TGCGCCAGCAGTGAGAAAGGGGAGACCTACGAGCAGTACTTC	CASSEKGETYEQYF
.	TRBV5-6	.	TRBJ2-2	TGTGCCAGCAGCCCTGAGGGATCGAACACCGGGGAGCTGTTTTTT	CASSPEGSNTGELFF
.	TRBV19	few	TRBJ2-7	TGTGCCAGTAGTTACAGGCCTTCCTACGAGCAGTACTTC	CASSYRPSYEQYF
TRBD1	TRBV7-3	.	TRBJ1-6	TGTGCCAGCAACACGGACAGGGCGGTATCCTATAATTCACCCCTCCACTTT	CASNTDRAVSYNSPLHF
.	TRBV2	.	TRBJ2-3	TGTGCCAGCAGTGATACTAGCCGGGCGTTGGATACGCAGTATTTT	CASSDTSRALDTQYF
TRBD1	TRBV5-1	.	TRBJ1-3	TGCGCCAGCAGCATGACAGGGGGCGGAAACACCATATATTTT	CASSMTGGGNTIYF
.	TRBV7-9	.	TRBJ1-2	TGTGCCAGCAGCTTCAGGGATCACTATGGCTACACCTTC	CASSFRDHYGYTF
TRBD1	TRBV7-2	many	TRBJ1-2	TGTGCCAGCAGCTCGAAAAGGACAGGGAACTATGGCTACACCTTC	CASSSKRTGNYGYTF
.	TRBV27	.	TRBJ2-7	TGTGCCAGCAGTTTAATCCCCGGGACATTTAACGAGCAGTACTTC	CASSLIPGTFNEQYF
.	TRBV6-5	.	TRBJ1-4	TGTGCCAGCAGTTACTCTCTCGGGACGGAACTCAATGAAAGACTGTTTTTT	CASSYSLGTELNERLFF
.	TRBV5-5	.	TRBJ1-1	TGTGCCAGCAGCTGGAAGGCCACTGAAGCTTTCTTT	CASSWKATEAFF
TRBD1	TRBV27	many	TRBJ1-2	TGTGCCAGCAGTTCCAGGGGGTACGGCTACACCTTC	CASSSRGYGYTF
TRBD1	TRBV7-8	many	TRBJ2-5	TGTGCCAGCAGCTTATGGGACAGGTCGATACCCCAAGAGACCCAGTACTTC	CASSLWDRSIPQETQYF
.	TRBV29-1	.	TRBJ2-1	TGCAGCGTGATACAGGTCTCGTCCTACAATGAGCAGTTCTTC	CSVIQVSSYNEQFF
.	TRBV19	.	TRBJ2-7	TGTGCCAGTAGTATAAGCATAATCACCTACGAGCAGTACTTC	CASSISIITYEQYF